This T cell receptor beta chain was captured in a study of radiation and T cells in renal cell carcinoma. Data came from immunoSEQ multiplex PCR; TCRdb stores just in-frame clones and leaves some out. Among 150,000 to 190,000 clones listed, roughly 87% were seen once. CDR1 and CDR2 (germline): MGHDK, SYGVNS. CDR3 length: 14 residues. The trim removed 2 bases at V and 6 bases at J, leaving 3 bases unmatched. Study results and caveats: Pretreatment tumor biopsies were lacking, so baseline clonotypes are unknown.

Time point given: blood 2 weeks post-SBRT. Treatment described: 15 Gy SBRT to primary tumor, nephrectomy 4 weeks later. For this clone: The target antigen is unknown.

The V call is TRBV25-1, the J call TRBJ2-7, with 11 bases fitting TRBD1. The input for sequencing was blood, taken from a patient whose treatment included radiotherapy and nephrectomy. This clonotype was obtained from a woman in her forties or fifties with renal cell carcinoma. CDR3: CASSELGQGGEQYF. Written as DNA, the CDR3 is TGTGCCAGCAGTGAACTGGGACAGGGGGGCGAGCAGTACTTC.